This passage covers 2 T cell receptor delta chains from one sample sequenced in a study of gammadelta T cells in human blood. TCRdb repeated clone calling on the RT-PCR reads with CATT. The data show hundreds of delta-chain clones, with about 32% seen just once and around 32% held by the top ten. Specimen: Vgamma9Vdelta2 gamma-delta T cells from adult blood. The receptors stem from a human donor.

To note about this clone: A far larger clone is only one base removed, so a read error is likely. The V gene is TRDV2, the J gene TRDJ1, with 10 bases that match TRDD3. The CDR3 loop spans 19 amino acids. Germline CDR1 and CDR2: GEAIGNYY and EKD. The CDR3 protein is CACDLLGDGPHSYTDKRIF. The CDR3 coding sequence is TGTGCCTGTGACCTACTGGGGGATGGTCCCCACTCGTACACCGATAAACGCATCTTT.

Comments on this clone: A far bigger clonotype differs at one base, so this is likely a read error. The rearrangement uses TRDV2 and TRDJ1, with TRDD3 as a possible D gene (6 bases). Trimming removed 3 bases from V and 0 bases from J, with 16 bases in between. This CDR3 has 16 amino acids. CDR1 GEAIGNYY and CDR2 EKD come from the germline V gene. The chain's CDR3 is CACDALGIEYTDKLIF. The DNA for the CDR3 is TGTGCCTGTGACGCCTTGGGGATCGAGTACACCGATAAACTCATCTTT.